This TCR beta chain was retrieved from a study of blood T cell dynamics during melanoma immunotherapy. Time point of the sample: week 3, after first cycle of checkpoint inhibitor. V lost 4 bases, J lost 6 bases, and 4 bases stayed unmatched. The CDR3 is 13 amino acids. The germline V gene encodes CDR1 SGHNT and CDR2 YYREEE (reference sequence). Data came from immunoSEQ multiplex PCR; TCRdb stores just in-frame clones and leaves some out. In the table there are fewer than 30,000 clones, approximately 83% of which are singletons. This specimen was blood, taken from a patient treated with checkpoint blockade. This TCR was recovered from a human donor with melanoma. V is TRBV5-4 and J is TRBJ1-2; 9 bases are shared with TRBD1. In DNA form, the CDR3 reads TGTGCCAGCAGCCCAACAGGGGGCAATGGCTACACCTTC. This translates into CASSPTGGNGYTF.